What follows describes a single T cell receptor (beta chain). The V segment lost 1 base and the J segment 10 bases; nucleotides outside the gene matches: 2. Per germline, CDR1 SGHVS and CDR2 FNYEAQ. This CDR3 comprises 14 residues. Repertoires were generated with immunoSEQ multiplex PCR, while TCRdb's copy carries only in-frame clones and drops some. Of tens of thousands of clones listed, about 88% are singletons. These data are taken from a study of T cells in localized non-small cell lung cancer. Sample: peripheral blood, taken before any cancer treatment. This TCR was recovered from a woman aged 40-75 years with stage I lung adenocarcinoma. This sequence joins TRBV7-6 and TRBJ2-3; 13 bases align to TRBD2. The CDR3 coding sequence is TGTGCCAGCAGCTTAGATACTAGCGGGAGGGCGCAGTATTTT. Translated: CASSLDTSGRAQYF.